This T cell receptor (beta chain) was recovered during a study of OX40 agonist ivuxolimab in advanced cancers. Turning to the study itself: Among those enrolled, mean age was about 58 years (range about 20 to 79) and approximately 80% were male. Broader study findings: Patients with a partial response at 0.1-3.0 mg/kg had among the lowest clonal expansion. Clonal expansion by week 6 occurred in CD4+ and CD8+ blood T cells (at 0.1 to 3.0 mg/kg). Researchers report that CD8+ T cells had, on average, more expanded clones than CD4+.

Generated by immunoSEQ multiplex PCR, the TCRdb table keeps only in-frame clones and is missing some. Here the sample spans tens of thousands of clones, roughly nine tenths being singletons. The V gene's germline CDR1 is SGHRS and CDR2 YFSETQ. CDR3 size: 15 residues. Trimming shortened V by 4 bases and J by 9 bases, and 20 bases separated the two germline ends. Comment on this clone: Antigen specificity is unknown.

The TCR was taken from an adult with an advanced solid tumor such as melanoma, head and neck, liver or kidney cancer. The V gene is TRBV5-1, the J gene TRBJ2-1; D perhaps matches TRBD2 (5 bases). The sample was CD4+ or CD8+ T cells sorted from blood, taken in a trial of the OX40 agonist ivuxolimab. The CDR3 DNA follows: TGCGCCAGCAGCCGTGAAGGCCTCCTTGGGAGTGAGCAGTTCTTC. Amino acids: CASSREGLLGSEQFF.